The 22 T cell receptor beta chains listed next were all sequenced from one sample in a study of response to subunit inactivated influenza vaccine. TCRdb reprocessed the RT-PCR reads via MiXCR and lists one record per CDR3 protein. Among more than 600,000 distinct CDR3 sequences listed, 15% to 20% were seen once. Sequencing used PBMCs from blood, obtained about 5 days after vaccination. These receptor sequences come from a man in his forties or fifties who received an inactivated influenza vaccine.

This clonotype was observed a few times. The gene calls are TRBV10-3 and TRBJ2-4, with 8 bases identical to TRBD1. The ends lost 0 bases at V and 12 bases at J; junction bases unmatched: 10. Germline CDR1 reads ENHRY; CDR2 reads SYGVKD. CDR3 length: 15 residues. The CDR3 sequence is CAISESGQGRGGQYF. The CDR3 region has the DNA TGTGCCATCAGTGAGTCCGGACAGGGCCGAGGAGGTCAGTACTTC.

This clonotype was seen more than once but under ten times. This chain links TRBV7-2 with TRBJ2-3; a weak D match, TRBD1 (6 bases). Germline CDR1 is SGHTA and CDR2 is FQGNSA. The CDR3 consists of 14 residues. The V gene lost 2 bases and the J gene lost 5 bases, with 11 bases spanning the gap. This chain's CDR3 is CASSLPGVGDTQYF. The DNA of the CDR3 is TGTGCCAGCAGCTTACCAGGGGTTGGAGATACGCAGTATTTT.

The V gene is TRBV7-6, the J gene TRBJ2-1; 7 nucleotides line up with TRBD1. Germline values: CDR1 SGHVS, CDR2 FNYEAQ. V dropped 4 bases and J dropped 7; count of bases not matched to a gene: 7. This CDR3 is built from 14 residues. CDR3 sequence reads: CASSSQQGWNEQFF. The CDR3 nucleotides are TGTGCCAGCAGCTCGCAACAGGGGTGGAATGAGCAGTTCTTC.

This clonotype was observed a few times. The gene calls are TRBV6-1 and TRBJ2-7, with D possibly being TRBD1 (5 bases). CDR1 and CDR2 (germline): MNHNS, SASEGT. V lost 7 bases, J lost 3 bases, and 13 bases lay in between. CDR3 length: 13 residues. CDR3 in DNA: TGTGCCAGCAAGCAGAGACAGAACTACGAGCAGTACTTC. Amino acid sequence: CASKQRQNYEQYF.

Many counts were recorded for this clonotype. The rearrangement uses TRBV12-3 or TRBV12-4 and TRBJ1-2, with D possibly matching TRBD1 (5 bases). The CDR3 contains 13 residues. Trimming pared 0 bases from V and 4 bases from J, leaving 6 bases between. This CDR3 reads CASSLAGGYGYTF. The CDR3 region has the DNA TGTGCCAGCAGTTTAGCGGGGGGCTATGGCTACACCTTC.

Here the CDR3 reads CASSLSVGGSDTQYF. DNA for the CDR3: TGTGCCAGCAGCCTCTCCGTTGGAGGGTCAGATACGCAGTATTTT. The chain uses TRBV9 and TRBJ2-3, with a weak D call TRBD2 (6 bases). The CDR3 runs to 15 residues. V gave up 4 bases and J gave up 4 bases, with 16 bases separating them. Germline lookup yields CDR1 SGDLS and CDR2 YYNGEE.

This clonotype has only a few counts. The V call is TRBV20-1, the J call TRBJ2-7; 7 bases are shared with TRBD1. The CDR3 sequence is 13 residues long. Germline CDR1 DFQATT, CDR2 SNEGSKA (reference sequence). The V gene end was trimmed by 5 bases and the J gene end by 2 bases; junction bases not matched to a gene: 6. This CDR3 is CSAQSTGAYEQYF. The CDR3 DNA sequence: TGCAGTGCTCAATCTACAGGGGCCTACGAGCAGTACTTC.

This clonotype turned up a few times. CDR3 region: CASSQDLSAGGRETQYF. In DNA, the CDR3 is TGCGCCAGCAGCCAAGATCTTTCGGCGGGAGGGCGTGAGACCCAGTACTTC. The genes are TRBV4-3 and TRBJ2-5; 9 bases align to TRBD2. The ends lost 0 bases at V and 5 bases at J; junction bases unmatched: 10. Germline CDR1 LGHNA, CDR2 YSLEER. The CDR3 length is 17 residues.

This clonotype was seen a handful of times. The chain employs TRBV15 and TRBJ2-5; D may match TRBD1 or TRBD2 (5 bases each). This CDR3 spans 15 amino acids. The V gene's germline CDR1 is LNHNV and CDR2 YYDKDF (reference sequence). V was shortened by 4 bases and J by 7 bases, with 19 bases between the two germline ends. CDR3 loop: CATSMFAQVGGTQYF. CDR3 sequence (DNA): TGTGCCACCAGCATGTTCGCCCAGGTTGGGGGGACCCAGTACTTC.

There are a few counts of this clonotype. This sequence joins TRBV28 and TRBJ1-6; D might be TRBD1 (5 bases). V was trimmed by 8 bases and J by 8 bases, leaving 13 bases between them. This CDR3 is built from 13 residues. CDR1 is MDHEN, CDR2 SYDVKM, per germline. The CDR3 reads CASRREYDSPLHF. The CDR3 DNA follows: TGTGCCAGCCGCAGGGAGTACGATTCACCCCTCCACTTT.

On this clonotype: This may be a read error: a much more frequent sequence differs by one nucleotide. The chain links TRBV7-2 to TRBJ1-2, with 7 bases aligning to TRBD1. Looked up from germline, CDR1 is SGHTA and CDR2 is FQGNSA. CDR3 length equals 13 residues. Here the CDR3 DNA reads TGTGCCGGCAGCTTACAGGGGAACTATGGCTACACCTTC. As protein: CAGSLQGNYGYTF.

The chain is built from TRBV12-3 or TRBV12-4 and TRBJ1-2; 8 bases line up with TRBD1. CDR3 size: 15 residues. The V gene end was trimmed by 11 bases and the J gene end by 4 bases; junction bases not matched to a gene: 15. The CDR3 here is CASCEIGTGLYGYTF. DNA for the CDR3: TGTGCCTCCTGTGAGATTGGGACAGGACTCTATGGCTACACCTTC.

This clonotype was seen more than once but under ten times. The rearrangement links TRBV5-6 to TRBJ2-1; D call uncertain. Germline lookup yields CDR1 SGHDT and CDR2 YYEEEE. Trimming shortened V by 5 bases and J by 3 bases, and 12 bases separated the two germline ends. This CDR3 is built from 14 residues. The CDR3 bases are TGTGCCAGCAGTGGGTTTTTGGACTACAATGAGCAGTTCTTC. Its protein is CASSGFLDYNEQFF.

The sample holds a few counts of this clonotype. The J gene is TRBJ2-1, the V gene TRBV6-1; the match to TRBD2 covers 15 bases. The CDR3 extends over 18 amino acids. V lost 4 bases, J lost 3 bases, and 7 bases stayed unmatched. Germline-derived CDR1 and CDR2 are MNHNS and SASEGT. The CDR3 reads CASSGSWTSGGVYNEQFF. The CDR3 DNA sequence: TGTGCCAGCAGTGGATCTTGGACTAGCGGGGGGGTCTACAATGAGCAGTTCTTC.

The chain joins TRBV7-8 to TRBJ2-5; D gene ambiguous. This CDR3 is built from 14 residues. V lost 2 bases and J lost 1, with 8 bases in between. Germline CDR1 is SGHVS and CDR2 is FQNEAQ. CDR3 protein: CASSLFHSQETQYF. The DNA for the CDR3 is TGTGCCAGCAGCTTATTTCACAGCCAAGAGACCCAGTACTTC.

This clonotype came up a few times. The rearrangement uses TRBV7-9 and TRBJ2-5; D may be TRBD1 or TRBD2 (5 bases each). The CDR3 covers 13 residues. CDR1 is SEHNR, CDR2 FQNEAQ, per germline (reference sequence). V lost 6 bases to trimming and J lost 5 bases, with 13 bases between them. CDR3 sequence reads: CASRDRDVETQYF. DNA for the CDR3: TGTGCCAGCAGGGACCGGGACGTGGAGACCCAGTACTTC.

This clonotype was seen more than once but under ten times. The rearrangement links TRBV7-9 to TRBJ2-7; 9 bases are shared with TRBD1. Trimming removed 3 bases from V and 4 bases from J; junction bases left unmatched: 4. The length of the CDR3 is 14 residues. The V gene's germline CDR1 is SEHNR and CDR2 FQNEAQ (reference sequence). The CDR3 spells CASSLGTGHYEQYF. CDR3 nucleotides: TGTGCCAGCAGCTTGGGGACAGGGCATTACGAGCAGTACTTC.

This clonotype was seen a few times. This rearrangement joins TRBV6-2 or TRBV6-3 to TRBJ2-1; 11 bases agree with TRBD2. CDR1 MNHEY and CDR2 SVGEGT come from the germline V gene. The CDR3 extends over 16 amino acids. J lost 13 bases, V lost 5 bases, and 16 bases had no gene match. As DNA, the CDR3 is TGTGCCAGCAGTAGAACCGGGACTAGCGGAGCCCGGGACCAGTTCTTC. Protein: CASSRTGTSGARDQFF.

This clonotype was recorded at least ten times. The genes are TRBV20-1 and TRBJ2-5, with D tentatively TRBD1 or TRBD2 (5 bases each). Germline V gene data show CDR1 as DFQATT and CDR2 as SNEGSKA (reference sequence). The CDR3 loop spans 14 amino acids. The V and J ends lost 2 bases and 0 bases respectively, with 10 bases between them. CDR3 protein: CSARRGTNQETQYF. CDR3 DNA sequence: TGCAGTGCTAGACGTGGGACGAACCAAGAGACCCAGTACTTC.

The chain links TRBV15 to TRBJ1-6; D is perhaps TRBD1 (5 bases). Trimming removed 8 bases from V and 11 bases from J, with 16 bases in between. From germline, CDR1 is LNHNV and CDR2 YYDKDF (reference sequence). The CDR3 runs to 13 residues. The CDR3 DNA reads as TGTGCCACCCAGGGTGGGCTTAGGACACCCCTCCACTTT. Amino acids: CATQGGLRTPLHF.

This chain links TRBV15 with TRBJ2-3; D unclear. The CDR3 is made up of 13 amino acids. CDR1 and CDR2 from the germline V gene are LNHNV and YYDKDF (reference sequence). V shed 0 bases and J shed 6 bases, with 7 bases lying between them. Written as DNA, the CDR3 is TGTGCCACCAGCAGAGATTTAGTCGATACGCAGTATTTT. Protein sequence: CATSRDLVDTQYF.

This chain links TRBV20-1 with TRBJ1-1; possible D gene TRBD1, 6 bases. Germline assignment: CDR1 DFQATT and CDR2 SNEGSKA (reference sequence). The V and J ends lost 5 bases and 0 bases respectively, with 16 bases between them. This CDR3 region has 15 residues. Written as DNA, the CDR3 is TGCAGTGCTGGTCGGACAGAAGCAATGAACACTGAAGCTTTCTTT. Its translation: CSAGRTEAMNTEAFF.